These 18 T cell receptor beta chains were sequenced from one sample in a study of cytomegalovirus exposure and HLA in healthy donors. With 60 Vbeta and 13 Jbeta primers, the PCR was carried out. Produced via immunoSEQ multiplex PCR; TCRdb's table is partial and in-frame only. The sample contains more than 90,000 clones, 77% of which appear only once. The sequencing sample was made of PBMCs. These receptors were collected from a man aged 50-60 years in good health and CMV-seropositive.

This rearrangement joins TRBV28 to TRBJ1-2; D unresolved. Trimming pared 2 bases from V and 3 bases from J, leaving 7 bases between. Germline CDR1 is MDHEN and CDR2 is SYDVKM. The CDR3 extends over 13 amino acids. The CDR3 loop is CASSLNSYYGYTF. Here the CDR3 DNA reads TGTGCCAGCAGTTTAAACAGTTACTATGGCTACACCTTC.

This CDR3 is CASSPSEAYGYTF. CDR3 bases: TGTGCCAGCAGTCCCTCGGAGGCCTATGGCTACACCTTC. V gene TRBV6-6 combines with J gene TRBJ1-2; D remains unclear. Germline CDR1 is MNHNY and CDR2 is SVGAGI (reference sequence). V lost 5 bases to trimming and J lost 4 bases, with 11 bases between them. The CDR3 covers 13 residues.

The chain recombines TRBV29-1 with TRBJ1-2; 8 nucleotides align to TRBD1. Germline V gene data show CDR1 as SQVTM and CDR2 as ANQGSEA. The CDR3 length is 14 residues. V trimming: 6 bases; J trimming: 5 bases; junction bases outside the gene matches: 11. Here the CDR3 reads CSVGLGQGWYGYTF. The CDR3, as DNA: TGCAGCGTCGGACTTGGACAGGGTTGGTATGGCTACACCTTC.

The chain carries TRBV6-6 and TRBJ2-7; D might be TRBD1 (6 bases). Trimming cost V 7 bases and J 5 bases, with 15 bases left between them. The CDR3 has 13 amino acids. Germline CDR1 MNHNY, CDR2 SVGAGI (reference sequence). The DNA of the CDR3 is TGTGCCAGCACCAGAACACAGGGCCACGAGCAGTACTTC. Its translation: CASTRTQGHEQYF.

DNA of the CDR3: TGTGCCAGCAGCTTAGGAGGGCCTTATGGCTACACCTTC. Its translation is CASSLGGPYGYTF. The chain carries TRBV7-9 and TRBJ1-2; D is unclear. The CDR3 runs to 13 residues. CDR1 is SEHNR and CDR2 is FQNEAQ in the germline V gene (reference sequence). V lost 1 base to trimming and J lost 5 bases, with 8 bases between them.

To note about this clone: Germline and junction disagree at one end, which may indicate a read error. This sample includes further DNA sequences coding for the same CDR3. The V and J genes are TRBV6-1 and TRBJ1-6, with a weak D call TRBD1 (6 bases). The CDR3 is 15 amino acids. CDR1 and CDR2 (germline): MNHNS, SASEGT. The CDR3 reads CASSPGTTNNSPLHF. The CDR3 bases are TGTGCCAGCAGTCCCGGGACAACCAATAATTCCCCCCTCCACTTT.

This chain connects TRBV6-5 to TRBJ1-4; possible D gene TRBD1, 5 bases. This CDR3 spans 16 amino acids. Germline V lookup: CDR1 MNHEY, CDR2 SVGAGI. The V end was cut by 0 bases, the J end by 0 bases, with 8 bases between. The CDR3 is CASSYSGGTTNEKLFF. CDR3 nucleotide sequence: TGTGCCAGCAGTTACTCGGGGGGAACAACTAATGAAAAACTGTTTTTT.

The CDR3 is CASSQLALTGALNQPQHF. The CDR3 DNA follows: TGTGCCAGCAGCCAACTTGCTCTAACAGGGGCCCTCAATCAGCCCCAGCATTTT. This chain joins TRBV16 and TRBJ1-5; 7 bases are a match to TRBD1. CDR3 length equals 18 residues. The germline V gene has CDR1 KGHSY and CDR2 FQNENV. With 2 bases clipped from V and 3 bases from J, the junction kept 13 bases outside the gene matches.

This clone was recorded once. The chain employs TRBV5-6 and TRBJ1-2; 7 nucleotides line up with TRBD1. The V gene end was trimmed by 6 bases and the J gene end by 4 bases; junction bases not matched to a gene: 9. The CDR3 spans 14 residues. Germline loops: CDR1 SGHDT, CDR2 YYEEEE. CDR3 nucleotides: TGTGCCAGCACCCCGTGGGACAGACCCTATGGCTACACCTTC. Translation: CASTPWDRPYGYTF. Together with reference TRBV5-6 and TRBJ1-2, the CDR3 gives the full variable domain: DAGVTQSPTHLIKTRGQQVTLRCSPKSGHDTVSWYQQALGQGPQFIFQYYEEEERQRGNFPDRFSGHQFPNYSSELNVNALLLGDSALYLCASTPWDRPYGYTFGSGTRLTVV.

The gene calls are TRBV4-1 and TRBJ2-6; the D gene is possibly TRBD1 (7 bases). The CDR3 sequence is 19 residues long. CDR1 and CDR2 from the germline V gene are MGHRA and YSYEKL. With 0 bases removed from V and 4 bases from J, the gap between germline ends came to 19 bases. The CDR3: CASSQDQGGTISGANVLTF. DNA of the CDR3: TGCGCCAGCAGCCAAGATCAGGGGGGAACGATCTCGGGGGCCAACGTCCTGACTTTC.

The genes are TRBV10-1 and TRBJ1-2; no firm D call. This CDR3 has 13 amino acids. The V gene's germline CDR1 is WNHNN and CDR2 SYGVQD (reference sequence). V gave up 2 bases and J gave up 8 bases, with 12 bases separating them. The CDR3 bases are TGCGCCAGCAGTGAGGCGGGCGGTTCGGGCTACACCTTC. This codes for CASSEAGGSGYTF.

The V gene is TRBV5-1, the J gene TRBJ2-1; 12 nucleotides align to TRBD2. From germline, CDR1 is SGHRS and CDR2 YFSETQ. The CDR3 runs to 15 residues. The J segment lost 6 bases and the V segment lost 4 bases, leaving 5 bases of the junction unmatched. CDR3 sequence: CASSPSGGDGNEQFF. The DNA of the CDR3 is TGCGCCAGCAGCCCTAGCGGGGGGGACGGCAATGAGCAGTTCTTC.

This chain connects TRBV5-1 to TRBJ2-3, with TRBD1 as a possible D gene (6 bases). CDR3 length equals 14 residues. Per germline, CDR1 SGHRS and CDR2 YFSETQ. V lost 5 bases and J 3 bases, leaving 13 bases between the germline ends. The CDR3 reads CASSLAGATDTQYF. Here the CDR3 DNA reads TGCGCCAGCAGTCTTGCAGGGGCGACAGATACGCAGTATTTT.

The CDR3 loop reads CASSSAGSRNTIYF. In DNA, the CDR3 is TGTGCCAGCAGCTCCGCCGGGTCCCGAAACACCATATATTTT. J is TRBJ1-3 and V is TRBV5-6; D not resolved. The CDR3 contains 14 residues. Germline CDR1 reads SGHDT; CDR2 reads YYEEEE. Trimming removed 3 bases from V and 5 bases from J, with 12 bases in between.

V is TRBV5-5 and J is TRBJ2-2; 10 bases are shared with TRBD2. V lost 5 bases, J lost 0 bases, and 7 bases stayed unmatched. Looked up from germline, CDR1 is SGHKS and CDR2 is YYEKEE (reference sequence). The CDR3 is made up of 17 amino acids. CDR3 amino acids: CASSSRTSGANTGELFF. The CDR3 DNA reads as TGTGCCAGCAGTTCCCGGACTAGCGGCGCGAACACCGGGGAGCTGTTTTTT.

This rearrangement joins TRBV18 to TRBJ1-1; unclear D gene. CDR3 length: 14 amino acids. Germline V gene data show CDR1 as KGHSH and CDR2 as LQKENI. V was pared by 3 bases and J by 4 bases, with 12 bases between. The DNA of the CDR3 is TGTGCCAGCTCACCCGGAGAAACGGGCACTGAAGCTTTCTTT. It specifies CASSPGETGTEAFF.

A note on this clone: One junction end does not reproduce the germline sequence, and a read error may be involved. V and J are TRBV4-1 and TRBJ2-7, with a possible D match to TRBD1 (6 bases). CDR3 length equals 13 residues. The V gene's germline CDR1 is MGHRA and CDR2 YSYEKL. The CDR3 DNA follows: TGCGCCAGCAGCCAAGATGTGCAGGGACAATTCTTCTTC. It encodes CASSQDVQGQFFF.

In this sample, this clone turned up a few times. The DNA for the CDR3 is TGTGCCAGCAGACCGGGAGGCTTACAGGGACAGCCCCAGCATTTT. Protein product: CASRPGGLQGQPQHF. V usage is TRBV28 and J usage is TRBJ1-5, with a possible D match to TRBD1 (6 bases). V gave up 6 bases and J gave up 7 bases, with 19 bases separating them. The germline gives CDR1 MDHEN, CDR2 SYDVKM. This CDR3 is 15 amino acids long.